The 9 T cell receptor beta chains reported below all come from one sample, sequenced in a study of cytomegalovirus exposure and HLA in healthy donors. The study ran its PCR with 60 Vbeta and 13 Jbeta primers. Produced via immunoSEQ multiplex PCR; TCRdb's table is partial and in-frame only. The data hold about 57,000 clones, with 72% observed a single time. Sequencing input: PBMCs. These receptors were collected from a woman in her 50s in good health and CMV-seronegative.

The V gene is TRBV6-5, the J gene TRBJ2-1; TRBD2 matches at 11 bases. The CDR3 is 16 residues long. Germline V gene data show CDR1 as MNHEY and CDR2 as SVGAGI. V was clipped by 2 bases and J by 10 bases; unmatched bases: 10. The CDR3 is CASSYQGLAEGGEQFF. In DNA form, the CDR3 reads TGTGCCAGCAGTTACCAGGGACTAGCGGAAGGAGGGGAGCAGTTCTTC.

As concerns this clone: The junction does not match germline at one end; this may be a read error. This rearrangement joins TRBV10-2 to TRBJ1-5, with 9 positions matching TRBD1. Looked up from germline, CDR1 is WSHSY and CDR2 is SAAADI. CDR3 length: 16 amino acids. As DNA, the CDR3 is TGCGCCAGCAGTGTCGGCGACAGGGGGTTCAATCAGCTCCAGCATTTT. This sequence encodes CASSVGDRGFNQLQHF.

This clone was counted between two and nine times. The gene calls are TRBV6-1 and TRBJ2-7; D gene uncertain. Germline assignment: CDR1 MNHNS and CDR2 SASEGT. This CDR3 contains 13 residues. The germline V and J ends were trimmed by 3 bases and 7 bases, with 13 bases remaining between them. The CDR3 bases are TGTGCCAGCAGTGATGGTCAGGCGAGAGAGCAGTACTTC. Translated, it gives CASSDGQAREQYF.

The J gene is TRBJ2-1, the V gene TRBV4-2, with TRBD2 matching 10 bases. Germline V gene sequence: CDR1 LGHNA, CDR2 YNFKEQ. Trimming removed 1 base from V and 4 bases from J; junction bases left unmatched: 4. CDR3 length equals 16 residues. The CDR3 sequence: CASSQGLAGAYNEQFF. The CDR3 coding sequence is TGTGCCAGCAGCCAAGGGCTAGCGGGAGCATACAATGAGCAGTTCTTC.

V gene TRBV27 combines with J gene TRBJ2-2; TRBD2 agrees at 7 bases. Germline V CDR1 and CDR2: MNHEY, SMNVEV (reference sequence). The CDR3 length is 17 residues. The trim removed 4 bases at V and 7 bases at J, leaving 15 bases unmatched. The CDR3 sequence: CASSYNTYGLGLGELFF. CDR3 nucleotide sequence: TGTGCCAGCAGTTATAATACCTACGGACTAGGTCTCGGGGAGCTGTTTTTT.

The chain uses TRBV7-2 and TRBJ1-2; D unclear. Germline CDR1 reads SGHTA; CDR2 reads FQGNSA. The CDR3 length is 11 residues. Trimming removed 8 bases from V and 2 bases from J, with 6 bases in between. The DNA for the CDR3 is TGTGCCAGCGAGGCGAACTATGGCTACACCTTC. It is translated as CASEANYGYTF.

The CDR3 sequence: CATSREGQGNNNEQFF. CDR3 DNA sequence: TGTGCCACCAGCAGAGAAGGACAGGGGAATAACAATGAGCAGTTCTTC. The chain couples TRBV15 to TRBJ2-1; 9 bases fit TRBD1. J lost 5 bases, V lost 0 bases, and 5 bases had no gene match. Germline CDR1 and CDR2: LNHNV and YYDKDF (reference sequence). CDR3 size: 16 residues.

The chain has TRBV5-3 and TRBJ1-1; maybe TRBD1 (6 bases). TRBV5-3 is noted as an ORF with a role that remains uncertain. This CDR3 is built from 16 residues. The V end lost 7 bases, the J end lost 0 bases, and 19 bases lay between the germline ends. The CDR3, as DNA: TGTGCCAGATTTACGGCAGAACAGGGTTTGAACACTGAAGCTTTCTTT. Translation gives CARFTAEQGLNTEAFF.

Only a few counts were recorded for this clone. The CDR3 DNA reads TGCGCCAGCAAGCAGGACAGGACAGTGTATGGCTACACCTTC. It encodes CASKQDRTVYGYTF. The chain employs TRBV10-1 and TRBJ1-2; 7 positions match TRBD1. Germline values: CDR1 WNHNN, CDR2 SYGVQD (reference sequence). V trimming: 7 bases; J trimming: 5 bases; junction bases outside the gene matches: 10. This CDR3 is built from 14 residues.